This TCR beta chain was obtained from a study of long-term antiretroviral therapy in people with HIV. Two or more post-ART PBMC samples, plus at least one pre-ART sample, were available for each donor. Specimens retained about 0.95-10 million cryopreserved PBMC preceding DNA extraction. This clone was observed once. The antigen is not known. This CDR3 has 17 amino acids. Per germline, CDR1 SNHLY and CDR2 FYNNEI. Trimming removed 6 bases from V and 2 bases from J; junction bases left unmatched: 11. Whole-study results and caveats: HIV repertoires covered narrower CDR3 length ranges than controls did.

Survey-level resolution applied to immunoSEQ assay v3.0. Clones were sequenced by immunoSEQ multiplex PCR, and TCRdb holds only the in-frame ones, with some missing. The table records about 14,000 clones, 84% of them present only once. The input for sequencing was unsorted PBMCs, taken 0.4 years after starting antiretroviral therapy. The rearrangement links TRBV2 to TRBJ1-3; 9 positions match TRBD1. The TCR originated in a man under 40 with HIV. The CDR3 region has the DNA TGTGCCAGCAGCATAACAGGGGGCGCTCAGGCTGGAAACACCATATATTTT. Encoded protein: CASSITGGAQAGNTIYF.